This TCR beta chain was sequenced during a study of blood T cells in healthy people across ages. Germline assignment: CDR1 LGHNA and CDR2 YNFKEQ. CDR3 length equals 17 residues. Trimming cost V 0 bases and J 4 bases; bases outside gene matches: 7. This clonotype has more than one count but fewer than ten. Extractions gave at least 6 micrograms of total RNA per sample. Then a second PCR, running about 6 to 12 cycles, was carried out with a sample-barcoded 5' primer and a J-beta primer mix. One entry per CDR3 protein results from TCRdb running MiXCR on the 5' RACE reads. The table lists 1.8 million or so distinct CDR3 sequences, roughly two fifths of them singletons, with 20% to 25% in the top ten.

This receptor was identified in a human donor in good health. The chain carries TRBV4-2 and TRBJ2-3; 10 bases map to TRBD1. Sequencing was carried out using blood. CDR3 DNA: TGTGCCAGCAGCCAAGATCCCGGGACAGGGGAAGCAGATACGCAGTATTTT. This sequence encodes CASSQDPGTGEADTQYF.